The rows below give T cell receptor beta chains drawn from one sample of a study of T cell responses to AZD1222 COVID-19 vaccine. Using immunoSEQ multiplex PCR, the repertoire was profiled, and TCRdb retains in-frame clones only, with some absent. The sample holds more than 110,000 clones, around 90% seen once. The starting material was peripheral blood, obtained on day 0 of AZD1222 vaccination. All receptors derive from an adult in good health. CDR3s include the opening cysteine and the closing phenylalanine or tryptophan. D genes are given only for firm matches. Size is stated for part of the rows, as once, few or many counts, or as a class when the clone is expanded.

clone size: -; J gene: TRBJ2-7; D gene: TRBD2; V gene: TRBV4-3; CDR3 protein: CASSQEGASGRAPSSAYEQYF; CDR3 DNA: TGCGCCAGCAGCCAAGAGGGGGCTAGCGGGAGGGCCCCCTCCTCCGCCTACGAGCAGTACTTC
clone size: -; J gene: TRBJ2-7; D gene: -; V gene: TRBV18; CDR3 protein: CASSPQAGRNYEQYF; CDR3 DNA: TGTGCCAGCTCACCACAAGCGGGCAGGAACTACGAGCAGTACTTC
clone size: once; J gene: TRBJ2-1; D gene: TRBD2; V gene: TRBV9; CDR3 protein: CASSVVAGGGNEQFF; CDR3 DNA: TGTGCCAGCAGCGTAGTTGCGGGAGGGGGCAATGAGCAGTTCTTC
clone size: -; J gene: TRBJ1-1; D gene: -; V gene: TRBV18; CDR3 protein: CASSVSAEAFF; CDR3 DNA: TGTGCCAGCTCGGTCAGCGCTGAAGCTTTCTTT
clone size: -; J gene: TRBJ1-1; D gene: -; V gene: TRBV14; CDR3 protein: CASSTQRAEAFF; CDR3 DNA: TGTGCCAGCAGCACACAACGCGCTGAAGCTTTCTTT
clone size: -; J gene: TRBJ1-3; D gene: -; V gene: TRBV6-2/TRBV6-3; CDR3 protein: CASSYQLDYSGNTIYF; CDR3 DNA: TGTGCCAGCAGTTACCAACTTGACTACTCTGGAAACACCATATATTTT
clone size: -; J gene: TRBJ2-1; D gene: TRBD2; V gene: TRBV6-5; CDR3 protein: CASSYPSGSYNEQFF; CDR3 DNA: TGTGCCAGCAGTTACCCTAGCGGTTCCTACAATGAGCAGTTCTTC
clone size: -; J gene: TRBJ1-2; D gene: -; V gene: TRBV7-9; CDR3 protein: CASSKEGGLSNYGYTF; CDR3 DNA: TGTGCCAGCAGCAAGGAGGGAGGCCTTTCTAACTATGGCTACACCTTC
clone size: -; J gene: TRBJ1-1; D gene: TRBD1; V gene: TRBV6-6; CDR3 protein: CASSYAGTDTEAFF; CDR3 DNA: TGTGCCAGCAGTTACGCCGGGACAGACACTGAAGCTTTCTTT
clone size: -; J gene: TRBJ2-1; D gene: -; V gene: TRBV5-1; CDR3 protein: CASRYQTGVGYNEQFF; CDR3 DNA: TGCGCCAGCAGATATCAAACGGGGGTTGGCTACAATGAGCAGTTCTTC
clone size: -; J gene: TRBJ2-3; D gene: -; V gene: TRBV6-5; CDR3 protein: CASSYSREDTQYF; CDR3 DNA: TGTGCCAGCAGTTACTCGCGTGAAGATACGCAGTATTTT
clone size: -; J gene: TRBJ2-1; D gene: TRBD1; V gene: TRBV5-1; CDR3 protein: CASTGQGGRSYNEQFF; CDR3 DNA: TGCGCCAGCACCGGACAGGGCGGCCGGTCCTACAATGAGCAGTTCTTC
clone size: -; J gene: TRBJ2-2; D gene: -; V gene: TRBV9; CDR3 protein: CASSVESRLSTGELFF; CDR3 DNA: TGTGCCAGCAGCGTAGAGAGTAGGCTTTCCACCGGGGAGCTGTTTTTT
clone size: -; J gene: TRBJ2-1; D gene: TRBD2; V gene: TRBV30; CDR3 protein: CAWDSGVEQFF; CDR3 DNA: TGTGCCTGGGACAGCGGGGTCGAGCAGTTCTTC
clone size: -; J gene: TRBJ1-2; D gene: -; V gene: TRBV7-9; CDR3 protein: CASSLEFSVHGYTF; CDR3 DNA: TGTGCCAGCAGCTTAGAATTCAGTGTGCATGGCTACACCTTC
clone size: -; J gene: TRBJ1-4; D gene: TRBD1; V gene: TRBV6-5; CDR3 protein: CASSTTGGAVEKLFF; CDR3 DNA: TGTGCCAGCAGTACGACAGGGGGCGCGGTTGAAAAACTGTTTTTT
clone size: -; J gene: TRBJ1-1; D gene: -; V gene: TRBV6-5; CDR3 protein: CASNQEPTEAFF; CDR3 DNA: TGTGCCAGCAATCAGGAACCCACTGAAGCTTTCTTT
clone size: few; J gene: TRBJ1-2; D gene: -; V gene: TRBV21-1; CDR3 protein: CASGTYGYTF; CDR3 DNA: TGTGCCAGCGGGACTTATGGCTACACCTTC
clone size: -; J gene: TRBJ2-3; D gene: -; V gene: TRBV7-2; CDR3 protein: CASSSDYLRTDTQYF; CDR3 DNA: TGTGCCAGCAGCTCGGACTACTTACGCACAGATACGCAGTATTTT
clone size: -; J gene: TRBJ1-2; D gene: -; V gene: TRBV7-9; CDR3 protein: CASSIDEGQRYGYTF; CDR3 DNA: TGTGCCAGCAGCATAGATGAGGGACAAAGATATGGCTACACCTTC
clone size: -; J gene: TRBJ2-3; D gene: -; V gene: TRBV6-5; CDR3 protein: CASRIPLSDTQYF; CDR3 DNA: TGTGCCAGCAGAATCCCCCTCTCAGATACGCAGTATTTT
clone size: -; J gene: TRBJ1-2; D gene: TRBD1; V gene: TRBV4-2; CDR3 protein: CASSPTGGNYGYTF; CDR3 DNA: TGTGCCAGCAGCCCGACAGGGGGAAACTATGGCTACACCTTC
clone size: -; J gene: TRBJ2-1; D gene: -; V gene: TRBV27; CDR3 protein: CASSPPSPVDEQFF; CDR3 DNA: TGTGCCAGCAGTCCTCCCAGCCCCGTGGATGAGCAGTTCTTC
clone size: -; J gene: TRBJ2-7; D gene: -; V gene: TRBV4-3; CDR3 protein: CASSIGSYEQYF; CDR3 DNA: TGCGCCAGCAGCATAGGATCATACGAGCAGTACTTC
clone size: -; J gene: TRBJ1-2; D gene: -; V gene: TRBV24-1; CDR3 protein: CATSPTAGGYTF; CDR3 DNA: TGTGCCACCAGTCCAACAGCCGGGGGCTACACCTTC
clone size: -; J gene: TRBJ2-1; D gene: -; V gene: TRBV7-2; CDR3 protein: CASSHYGSYNEQFF; CDR3 DNA: TGTGCCAGCAGCCACTACGGCTCCTACAATGAGCAGTTCTTC
clone size: few; J gene: TRBJ2-3; D gene: TRBD2; V gene: TRBV24-1; CDR3 protein: CATSDRTSGRRDTQYF; CDR3 DNA: TGTGCCACCAGTGACCGGACTAGCGGGAGGAGGGATACGCAGTATTTT
clone size: -; J gene: TRBJ2-7; D gene: -; V gene: TRBV30; CDR3 protein: CAWSVNSVEQYF; CDR3 DNA: TGTGCCTGGAGTGTAAATTCGGTGGAGCAGTACTTC
clone size: -; J gene: TRBJ1-3; D gene: -; V gene: TRBV7-2; CDR3 protein: CASSLPELGNTIYF; CDR3 DNA: TGTGCCAGCAGCTTACCAGAGTTGGGGAACACCATATATTTT
clone size: -; J gene: TRBJ1-5; D gene: -; V gene: TRBV2; CDR3 protein: CASGGAGLSNQPQHF; CDR3 DNA: TGTGCCAGCGGGGGGGCAGGACTTAGCAATCAGCCCCAGCATTTT
clone size: once; J gene: TRBJ1-2; D gene: -; V gene: TRBV6-5; CDR3 protein: CASSPETAYGYTF; CDR3 DNA: TGTGCCAGCAGTCCCGAGACCGCCTATGGCTACACCTTC
clone size: -; J gene: TRBJ1-1; D gene: -; V gene: TRBV29-1; CDR3 protein: CSAAGQGGTEAFF; CDR3 DNA: TGCAGCGCCGCTGGGCAGGGTGGCACTGAAGCTTTCTTT
clone size: -; J gene: TRBJ2-7; D gene: -; V gene: TRBV5-1; CDR3 protein: CASSLPSRNEQYF; CDR3 DNA: TGCGCCAGCAGCTTGCCTAGCCGGAACGAGCAGTACTTC
clone size: -; J gene: TRBJ2-6; D gene: -; V gene: TRBV19; CDR3 protein: CASSLRQAISGANVLTF; CDR3 DNA: TGTGCCAGTAGTTTGCGACAGGCCATCTCTGGGGCCAACGTCCTGACTTTC
clone size: -; J gene: TRBJ2-7; D gene: -; V gene: TRBV5-4; CDR3 protein: CASSLDRPGGEQYF; CDR3 DNA: TGTGCCAGCAGCCTGGACAGGCCAGGGGGGGAGCAGTACTTC
clone size: -; J gene: TRBJ1-2; D gene: -; V gene: TRBV9; CDR3 protein: CASSVGPDSFFGYTF; CDR3 DNA: TGTGCCAGCAGCGTAGGCCCAGACAGCTTCTTCGGCTACACCTTC
clone size: -; J gene: TRBJ1-1; D gene: TRBD1; V gene: TRBV29-1; CDR3 protein: CSVVDRDDRFTEAFF; CDR3 DNA: TGCAGCGTTGTTGACAGGGATGATAGGTTCACTGAAGCTTTCTTT
clone size: few; J gene: TRBJ2-4; D gene: TRBD2; V gene: TRBV11-2; CDR3 protein: CASTKSGGNQYF; CDR3 DNA: TGTGCCAGCACCAAAAGCGGGGGGAATCAGTACTTC
clone size: -; J gene: TRBJ2-5; D gene: TRBD1; V gene: TRBV12-5; CDR3 protein: CASAHRDRGAETQYF; CDR3 DNA: TGTGCTAGTGCCCACCGGGACAGGGGGGCAGAGACCCAGTACTTC
clone size: -; J gene: TRBJ1-2; D gene: -; V gene: TRBV4-1; CDR3 protein: CASSQDLRYTF; CDR3 DNA: TGCGCCAGCAGCCAAGATCTTCGCTACACCTTC
clone size: -; J gene: TRBJ2-5; D gene: -; V gene: TRBV9; CDR3 protein: CASSVSGVETQYF; CDR3 DNA: TGTGCCAGCAGCGTTTCGGGGGTTGAGACCCAGTACTTC